Presented here are 3 T cell receptor beta chains from one specimen sequenced in a study of cytomegalovirus exposure and HLA in healthy donors. 60 Vbeta and 13 Jbeta primers were used in PCR. TCRdb's copy holds only in-frame clones and misses some; the assay was immunoSEQ multiplex PCR. This sample has about 130,000 clones, with 10% to 13% found just once. The source material was PBMCs. The receptor set was obtained from a woman aged 18-29 years in good health and CMV-seropositive.

This clone was detected ten times or more. The chain combines TRBV19 with TRBJ1-2; TRBD1 agrees at 7 bases. From germline, CDR1 is LNHDA and CDR2 SQIVND (reference sequence). With 3 bases clipped from V and 4 bases from J, the junction kept 11 bases outside the gene matches. The CDR3 has 16 amino acids. DNA for the CDR3: TGTGCCAGTAGTATCAGGGGGACGAAAACGGGCTATGGCTACACCTTC. Translation gives CASSIRGTKTGYGYTF.

This clone was observed a handful of times. This chain joins TRBV5-1 and TRBJ1-2; 7 bases are a match to TRBD1. The CDR3 extends over 17 amino acids. Germline trimming cut 0 bases from V and 4 bases from J; bases unmatched to any gene: 12. Per the germline V gene, CDR1 is SGHRS and CDR2 is YFSETQ. The DNA of the CDR3 is TGCGCCAGCAGCTTGGGGCAGGGGGTGCCGCTAGGCTATGGCTACACCTTC. Its protein is CASSLGQGVPLGYGYTF. The variable domain in full, with the rest retrieved from reference TRBV5-1 and TRBJ1-2, is KAGVTQTPRYLIKTRGQQVTLSCSPISGHRSVSWYQQTPGQGLQFLFEYFSETQRNKGNFPGRFSGRQFSNSRSEMNVSTLELGDSALYLCASSLGQGVPLGYGYTFGSGTRLTVV.

The chain joins TRBV11-2 to TRBJ2-5; a possible D gene is TRBD2 (6 bases). V dropped 2 bases and J dropped 5 bases, with 15 bases sitting between them. Germline-derived CDR1 and CDR2 are SGHAT and FQNNGV. This CDR3 spans 15 amino acids. The CDR3 coding sequence is TGTGCCAGCAGCTTACTCGGGGGAGGAGGGGAGACCCAGTACTTC. The encoded protein is CASSLLGGGGETQYF.